The clone carrying this T cell receptor (beta chain) was seen only a few times. RNA totalling about 0.5 to 1 ug underwent reverse transcription with random hexamers. The authors amplified TCR beta CDR3 across 54 Vbeta and 13 Jbeta using immunoSEQ multiplex PCR. Via MiXCR, TCRdb re-called the immunoSEQ multiplex PCR reads, giving one row per CDR3 protein. The profile covers 200,000 to 250,000 distinct CDR3 sequences, with about 94% appearing a single time and roughly 0.13% taken by the ten largest. CD8+ and CD4+ T cells circulating in blood were sequenced for TCR beta. The multiple sclerosis controls, all treatment-naive patients, had relapsing-remitting disease that was stable or active. TEMRA cells were FACS-enriched, while CD8+ and CD4+ T cells were negatively isolated. These data come from a study of CD8 T cells in Susac syndrome. V dropped 4 bases and J dropped 4 bases, with 14 bases sitting between them. The CDR3 totals 13 residues. Germline lookup yields CDR1 GTSNPN and CDR2 SVGIG (reference sequence).

The specimen sequenced was CD8+ T cells from PBMCs. This sequence originates from a human donor with multiple sclerosis. The J gene is TRBJ2-7, the V gene TRBV30, with D tentatively TRBD2 (6 bases). The CDR3 here is CAWTRDGSYEQYF. CDR3 nucleotide sequence: TGTGCCTGGACGCGGGACGGATCTTACGAGCAGTACTTC.